The 27 T cell receptor beta chains below were found in one sample sequenced in a study of blood T cell repertoires in COVID-19. Data came from immunoSEQ multiplex PCR; TCRdb stores just in-frame clones and leaves some out. The sample consists of under 150,000 clones, about 90% of them appearing once. The sample comprised peripheral blood. The receptors here all came from a human donor in a cohort sampled during active COVID-19.

This sequence joins TRBV7-2 and TRBJ2-3; D is perhaps TRBD2 (6 bases). CDR1 SGHTA and CDR2 FQGNSA come from the germline V gene. Trimming took 4 bases from V and 6 from J, leaving 17 bases between them. CDR3 size: 15 residues. The CDR3 sequence is CASSSSSVRGDTQYF. CDR3 nucleotide sequence: TGTGCCAGCAGCTCTTCCTCCGTACGGGGGGATACGCAGTATTTT. Based on the CDR3 plus reference TRBV7-2 and TRBJ2-3, the full variable domain is GAGVSQSPSNKVTEKGKDVELRCDPISGHTALYWYRQSLGQGLEFLIYFQGNSAPDKSGLPSDRFSAERTGGSVSTLTIQRTQQEDSAVYLCASSSSSVRGDTQYFGPGTRLTVL.

V is TRBV7-9 and J is TRBJ1-1; D gene ambiguous. Trimming took 7 bases from V and 1 from J, leaving 10 bases between them. CDR3 length equals 13 residues. Germline V lookup: CDR1 SEHNR, CDR2 FQNEAQ (reference sequence). The CDR3 protein is CASNKGRNTEAFF. CDR3 bases: TGTGCCAGCAACAAGGGCAGGAACACTGAAGCTTTCTTT.

The V call is TRBV7-9, the J call TRBJ2-5; D is unclear. Germline loops: CDR1 SEHNR, CDR2 FQNEAQ (reference sequence). V lost 1 base and J lost 0, with 15 bases in between. The length of the CDR3 is 17 residues. CDR3 loop: CASSLVRRSEYQETQYF. CDR3 nucleotides: TGTGCCAGCAGCTTAGTGCGCCGGTCGGAGTACCAAGAGACCCAGTACTTC.

The gene calls are TRBV18 and TRBJ1-1, with 8 bases fitting TRBD1. Germline V gene sequence: CDR1 KGHSH, CDR2 LQKENI. This CDR3 region has 15 residues. The J segment lost 2 bases and the V segment lost 3 bases, leaving 5 bases of the junction unmatched. DNA for the CDR3: TGTGCCAGCTCACCGGGACAGGCAGAAAACACTGAAGCTTTCTTT. The encoded protein is CASSPGQAENTEAFF.

This clone occurred once. The CDR3 bases are TGTGCCACCAGCAGAGGTCGAGTTTTTATGCACATTCAGTACTTC. This translates into CATSRGRVFMHIQYF. The rearrangement joins TRBV15 to TRBJ2-4; D unresolved. The CDR3 loop spans 15 amino acids. The germline CDR1 and CDR2 sequences are LNHNV and YYDKDF (reference sequence). With 1 base removed from V and 8 bases from J, the gap between germline ends came to 15 bases.

This chain joins TRBV28 and TRBJ2-1; no clear D gene. This CDR3 region has 11 residues. Trimming took 8 bases from V and 4 from J, leaving 6 bases between them. CDR1 MDHEN and CDR2 SYDVKM come from the germline V gene. The CDR3 nucleotides are TGTGCCAGCCACAAATACAATGAGCAGTTCTTC. As protein: CASHKYNEQFF. The full variable domain, its missing parts supplied by reference TRBV28 and TRBJ2-1, is DVKVTQSSRYLVKRTGEKVFLECVQDMDHENMFWYRQDPGLGLRLIYFSYDVKMKEKGDIPEGYSVSREKKERFSLILESASTNQTSMYLCASHKYNEQFFGPGTRLTVL.

The chain recombines TRBV9 with TRBJ2-2, with TRBD2 matching 8 bases. The CDR3 runs to 17 residues. Germline trimming cut 0 bases from V and 11 bases from J; bases unmatched to any gene: 15. Per germline, CDR1 SGDLS and CDR2 YYNGEE. The CDR3 spells CASSVAGGQPGLGELFF. For the CDR3, the DNA is TGTGCCAGCAGCGTAGCGGGGGGGCAGCCTGGGTTAGGAGAGCTGTTTTTT.

The chain carries TRBV21-1 and TRBJ2-2; TRBD1 is the table's D call, not checked against the DNA. TRBV21-1 is recorded as a pseudogene. CDR3 size: 17 residues. The CDR3 sequence is CASRPQRVQGNTGELFF. The DNA for the CDR3 is TGTGCCAGCCGACCACAGAGGGTACAGGGAAACACCGGGGAGCTGTTTTTT.

In the case of this clone: Relative to the germline gene, one junction end is altered; a read error may explain this. The V and J genes are TRBV6-5 and TRBJ1-1; D is undetermined. This CDR3 is built from 15 residues. Germline V lookup: CDR1 MNHEY, CDR2 SVGAGI. CDR3: CATSRGERMNTEAFF. The CDR3 nucleotides read TGTGCCACCAGTCGTGGGGAGAGGATGAACACTGAAGCTTTCTTT.

V gene TRBV7-2 combines with J gene TRBJ2-4; D remains unclear. This CDR3 comprises 15 residues. Germline lookup yields CDR1 SGHTA and CDR2 FQGNSA. The V end was cut by 5 bases, the J end by 0 bases, with 11 bases between. The CDR3 spells CASSPRSLAKNIQYF. As DNA, the CDR3 is TGTGCCAGCAGCCCGCGGTCCCTAGCCAAAAACATTCAGTACTTC. Using reference TRBV7-2 and TRBJ2-4 for the parts outside the CDR3, the full variable domain is GAGVSQSPSNKVTEKGKDVELRCDPISGHTALYWYRQSLGQGLEFLIYFQGNSAPDKSGLPSDRFSAERTGGSVSTLTIQRTQQEDSAVYLCASSPRSLAKNIQYFGAGTRLSVL.

V is TRBV7-2 and J is TRBJ1-1; 12 bases match TRBD1. The CDR3 has 15 residues. Germline lookup yields CDR1 SGHTA and CDR2 FQGNSA. The V segment lost 3 bases and the J segment 7 bases; nucleotides outside the gene matches: 6. The CDR3 DNA reads as TGTGCCAGCAGCTTCCCGGGACAGGGGGCTCGTGAAGCTTTCTTT. Translating it yields CASSFPGQGAREAFF. Using reference TRBV7-2 and TRBJ1-1 for the parts outside the CDR3, the full variable domain is GAGVSQSPSNKVTEKGKDVELRCDPISGHTALYWYRQSLGQGLEFLIYFQGNSAPDKSGLPSDRFSAERTGGSVSTLTIQRTQQEDSAVYLCASSFPGQGAREAFFGQGTRLTVV.

The chain joins TRBV19 to TRBJ1-6; 8 bases map to TRBD1. V shed 8 bases and J 10 bases; nucleotides not matched to a gene: 7. The CDR3 runs to 13 residues. Germline values: CDR1 LNHDA, CDR2 SQIVND (reference sequence). As DNA, the CDR3 is TGTGCCAGTCGTGGACAGGGTCACTCACCCCTCCACTTT. Translation: CASRGQGHSPLHF.

This clone showed up just once. This rearrangement joins TRBV27 to TRBJ1-1, with 8 bases lining up with TRBD1. V dropped 5 bases and J dropped 1; count of bases not matched to a gene: 6. CDR1 and CDR2 (germline): MNHEY, SMNVEV (reference sequence). This CDR3 spans 15 amino acids. CDR3 DNA sequence: TGTGCCAGCAGTAGCACCGGGACAGGGAACACTGAAGCTTTCTTT. Translating it yields CASSSTGTGNTEAFF.

This rearrangement joins TRBV28 to TRBJ2-5; 7 positions match TRBD1. The V and J ends lost 7 bases and 3 bases, in that order; junction bases with no gene match: 5. Germline values: CDR1 MDHEN, CDR2 SYDVKM. CDR3 length: 13 amino acids. For the CDR3, the DNA is TGTGCCAGCATTGGCCAGGGGGAAGAGACCCAGTACTTC. Its translation: CASIGQGEETQYF.

The chain uses TRBV6-5 and TRBJ2-3, with 10 nucleotides matching TRBD2. The J segment lost 10 bases and the V segment lost 6 bases, leaving 13 bases of the junction unmatched. Germline CDR1 is MNHEY and CDR2 is SVGAGI. The length of the CDR3 is 15 residues. The CDR3 bases are TGTGCCAGCAGCAAGAGCGGGAGGGCCCAAAGGGCGCAGTATTTT. Translated, it gives CASSKSGRAQRAQYF.

In this sample, this clone turned up once. The rearrangement uses TRBV11-2 and TRBJ2-2; TRBD2 matches at 13 bases. This CDR3 has 17 residues. Trimming at V came to 6 bases and at J to 5 bases, leaving 9 bases not matched to a gene. Germline CDR1 and CDR2: SGHAT and FQNNGV. In nucleotides, the CDR3 is TGTGCCAGCAGACACACCGGGACTAGCGGGACGACCGGGGAGCTGTTTTTT. Protein product: CASRHTGTSGTTGELFF.

The rearrangement joins TRBV7-9 to TRBJ2-1; TRBD2 is a possible D gene (6 bases). Trimming cost V 1 base and J 6 bases, with 13 bases left between them. There are 15 residues in the CDR3. CDR1 and CDR2 (germline): SEHNR, FQNEAQ (reference sequence). The CDR3 sequence is CASSLGLSRGNEQFF. DNA of the CDR3: TGTGCCAGCAGCTTAGGACTGTCGCGGGGCAATGAGCAGTTCTTC.

V is TRBV11-2 and J is TRBJ2-7; 9 bases map to TRBD1. J gave up 3 bases and V 4 bases, and 7 bases lay outside the gene matches. Germline CDR1 reads SGHAT; CDR2 reads FQNNGV. The CDR3 is made up of 15 amino acids. This CDR3 reads CASSSYRGLNYEQYF. For the CDR3, the DNA is TGTGCCAGCAGCTCGTACAGGGGGCTAAACTACGAGCAGTACTTC. The whole variable domain, remainder taken from reference TRBV11-2 and TRBJ2-7, is EAGVAQSPRYKIIEKRQSVAFWCNPISGHATLYWYQQILGQGPKLLIQFQNNGVVDDSQLPKDRFSAERLKGVDSTLKIQPAKLEDSAVYLCASSSYRGLNYEQYFGPGTRLTVT.

The chain recombines TRBV4-3 with TRBJ1-5; D remains unclear. The V end was cut by 0 bases, the J end by 6 bases, with 6 bases between. The germline V gene has CDR1 LGHNA and CDR2 YSLEER. The CDR3 covers 13 residues. This CDR3 reads CASSQDRFQPQHF. Here the CDR3 DNA reads TGCGCCAGCAGCCAAGACAGGTTTCAGCCCCAGCATTTT.

The rearrangement joins TRBV6-5 to TRBJ2-3; D ambiguous. Germline V gives CDR1 MNHEY, CDR2 SVGAGI. Trimming shortened V by 2 bases and J by 3 bases, and 12 bases separated the two germline ends. CDR3 length: 15 amino acids. CDR3 bases: TGTGCCAGCAGTTACCTGCCCCCGAGGACAGATACGCAGTATTTT. This gives the protein CASSYLPPRTDTQYF.

This clone was seen only once. The chain uses TRBV11-1 and TRBJ1-1, with 7 bases that match TRBD1. From germline, CDR1 is SGHAT and CDR2 FQDESV (reference sequence). Losses at the gene ends were 1 base for V and 2 bases for J; bases not matched to a gene: 1. The CDR3 contains 14 residues. The CDR3 region is CASSLGQGNTEAFF. The DNA for the CDR3 is TGTGCCAGCAGCTTAGGACAGGGAAACACTGAAGCTTTCTTT.

The J gene is TRBJ1-1, the V gene TRBV5-4; D call uncertain. Trimming pared 1 base from V and 7 bases from J, leaving 11 bases between. The CDR3 spans 13 residues. Per the germline V gene, CDR1 is SGHNT and CDR2 is YYREEE (reference sequence). CDR3 in DNA: TGTGCCAGCAGCTTGAGCCAGGCCCATGAAGCTTTCTTT. Translated: CASSLSQAHEAFF.

This clone was detected only once. V gene TRBV4-1 combines with J gene TRBJ2-5, with 7 bases matching TRBD2. CDR3 length: 19 residues. Trimming at V came to 0 bases and at J to 4 bases, leaving 17 bases not matched to a gene. Germline assignment: CDR1 MGHRA and CDR2 YSYEKL. The DNA of the CDR3 is TGCGCCAGCAGCCAAGATCGGAGAGAGGGAGGGATCGTACGAGAGACCCAGTACTTC. Translation: CASSQDRREGGIVRETQYF.

V usage is TRBV30 and J usage is TRBJ1-2; 7 positions agree with TRBD1. There are 13 residues in the CDR3. V shed 1 base and J 10 bases; nucleotides not matched to a gene: 9. The germline gives CDR1 GTSNPN, CDR2 SVGIG (reference sequence). CDR3 residues: CAWSAPPGTDYTF. CDR3 bases: TGTGCCTGGAGTGCCCCCCCCGGGACAGACTACACCTTC.

The V gene is TRBV27, the J gene TRBJ2-7; TRBD1 matches 7 bases. Germline V gene lookup returns CDR1 MNHEY and CDR2 SMNVEV (reference sequence). The CDR3 is made up of 14 amino acids. The junction had 3 bases not matched to a gene; V was cut back by 2 bases and J by 2 bases. The DNA of the CDR3 is TGTGCCAGCAGTTTAGGGACAGATACCTACGAGCAGTACTTC. Amino acids: CASSLGTDTYEQYF.

The V and J genes are TRBV5-1 and TRBJ2-1; no clear D. There are 14 residues in the CDR3. Trimming took 4 bases from V and 1 from J, leaving 9 bases between them. Germline-derived CDR1 and CDR2 are SGHRS and YFSETQ. The CDR3 coding sequence is TGCGCCAGCAGCCCCACATTGTCCTACAATGAGCAGTTCTTC. Protein sequence: CASSPTLSYNEQFF. The full variable domain, rest sourced from reference TRBV5-1 and TRBJ2-1, is KAGVTQTPRYLIKTRGQQVTLSCSPISGHRSVSWYQQTPGQGLQFLFEYFSETQRNKGNFPGRFSGRQFSNSRSEMNVSTLELGDSALYLCASSPTLSYNEQFFGPGTRLTVL.

The V and J genes are TRBV6-1 and TRBJ1-1; D is unclear. Germline V gene data show CDR1 as MNHNS and CDR2 as SASEGT. CDR3 length: 13 residues. V shed 1 base and J shed 6 bases, with 9 bases lying between them. The CDR3 is CASSEVNGAEAFF. The DNA of the CDR3 is TGTGCCAGCAGTGAAGTTAACGGAGCTGAAGCTTTCTTT.